The 22 T cell receptor beta chains listed next were all sequenced from one sample in a study of human T cells and chemical hapten exposure (dated by TCRdb to about 2021). The time point label here, explained by the study, means: pre-sensitization, week 0. What this sample's treatment or condition label stands for: therapeutic diphenylcyclopropenone sensitization with weekly scalp DPC. Libraries came from RACE. This sample was sequenced with a NextSeq 500. TCRdb reran the public reads through fastp at Q25 and MiXCR, keeping productive beta chains. Rows are unified per CDR3 protein, each entry keeping the most common DNA and genes. Present in this sample are about 110,000 distinct CDR3 sequences, approximately 12% of which were seen just once. 1.6% of the sample comes from the top ten. The specimen was whole blood, collected in connection with sensitization to the hapten diphenylcyclopropenone (DPC). These receptors all come from a woman in her forties or fifties with alopecia areata. Some clones in this sample may be carry-over from other donors' samples.

The CDR3 loop reads CASSLATGPIIAFF. Written as DNA, the CDR3 is TGTGCCAGCAGCTTAGCGACAGGACCCATAATAGCTTTCTTT. The chain couples TRBV7-2 to TRBJ1-1; D perhaps matches TRBD1 (6 bases). Per the germline V gene, CDR1 is SGHTA and CDR2 is FQGNSA. V lost 0 bases to trimming and J lost 10 bases, with 15 bases between them. The CDR3 loop spans 14 amino acids.

This clonotype was detected many times. The CDR3 sequence: CASSLSAGPNTEAFF. The CDR3, as DNA: TGTGCCAGCAGCTTGAGTGCGGGGCCAAACACTGAAGCTTTCTTT. The chain is built from TRBV28 and TRBJ1-1, with D possibly TRBD1 on 5 matching bases. Germline V lookup: CDR1 MDHEN, CDR2 SYDVKM. This CDR3 contains 15 residues. The ends were cut back, 6 bases at V and 2 bases at J, with 16 bases in the middle.

The chain is built from TRBV20-1 and TRBJ2-5; 7 bases align to TRBD2. Germline assignment: CDR1 DFQATT and CDR2 SNEGSKA (reference sequence). J was trimmed by 1 base and V by 0 bases; bases with no gene match: 5. This CDR3 comprises 15 residues. CDR3 nucleotide sequence: TGCAGTGCTAGAGAGGCGGGAGTCGGCCAAGAGACCCAGTACTTC. This translates into CSAREAGVGQETQYF.

This clonotype appeared a few times. This chain joins TRBV5-1 and TRBJ2-7, with D tentatively TRBD1 (6 bases). Per germline, CDR1 SGHRS and CDR2 YFSETQ. Trimming removed 1 base from V and 0 bases from J, with 11 bases in between. The CDR3 has 15 residues. The CDR3 sequence is CASSLTGPSSYEQYF. CDR3 bases: TGCGCCAGCAGCTTGACAGGGCCGAGCTCCTACGAGCAGTACTTC.

Ten or more counts support this clonotype. The V and J genes are TRBV18 and TRBJ1-1; 11 nucleotides match TRBD1. Trimming cost V 0 bases and J 5 bases; bases outside gene matches: 11. This CDR3 spans 18 amino acids. CDR1 is KGHSH and CDR2 is LQKENI in the germline V gene. Here the CDR3 reads CASSPPGTGGRGLTEAFF. CDR3 sequence (DNA): TGTGCCAGCTCACCACCGGGGACAGGGGGACGAGGTTTGACTGAAGCTTTCTTT.

This clonotype was found many times. J is TRBJ2-1 and V is TRBV10-2, with D perhaps matching TRBD2 (5 bases). This CDR3 region has 13 residues. Germline CDR1 is WSHSY and CDR2 is SAAADI. V shed 8 bases and J shed 8 bases, with 16 bases lying between them. The CDR3 protein is CASEGVMRDEQFF. CDR3 coding DNA: TGCGCCAGCGAGGGAGTAATGAGGGATGAGCAGTTCTTC.

The chain uses TRBV5-1 and TRBJ2-6; possibly TRBD1 for D (6 bases). There are 15 residues in the CDR3. V was trimmed by 3 bases and J by 0 bases, leaving 7 bases between them. Germline-derived CDR1 and CDR2 are SGHRS and YFSETQ. The chain's CDR3 is CASSWDNSGANVLTF. The CDR3 DNA sequence: TGCGCCAGCAGCTGGGACAACTCTGGGGCCAACGTCCTGACTTTC.

V is TRBV18 and J is TRBJ2-5; 8 nucleotides match TRBD1. The CDR3 sequence is 14 residues long. Trimming removed 3 bases from V and 3 bases from J; junction bases left unmatched: 3. Germline CDR1 is KGHSH and CDR2 is LQKENI. In DNA, the CDR3 is TGTGCCAGCTCACCGCAGACAGGGGAAGAGACCCAGTACTTC. Its protein is CASSPQTGEETQYF.

This clonotype was found a few times. The chain couples TRBV5-1 to TRBJ2-1; 7 bases agree with TRBD2. Looked up from germline, CDR1 is SGHRS and CDR2 is YFSETQ. CDR3 length: 14 amino acids. Trimming at V came to 5 bases and at J to 2 bases, leaving 4 bases not matched to a gene. Here the CDR3 reads CASRAGLPYNEQFF. CDR3 nucleotides: TGCGCCAGCAGAGCGGGACTACCCTACAATGAGCAGTTCTTC.

Many counts were recorded for this clonotype. The gene calls are TRBV4-3 and TRBJ2-1; the match to TRBD2 covers 9 bases. The CDR3 is 15 residues long. CDR1 is LGHNA and CDR2 is YSLEER in the germline V gene. The J segment lost 8 bases and the V segment lost 6 bases, leaving 11 bases of the junction unmatched. The CDR3 DNA reads TGCGCCAGCAGACGTACGGCGGGGGGGCCCTATGAGCAGTTCTTC. It yields the protein CASRRTAGGPYEQFF.

V usage is TRBV7-2 and J usage is TRBJ1-6, with D tentatively TRBD1 (5 bases). Trimming left V 2 bases short and J 0 bases short, with 11 bases between. Per the germline V gene, CDR1 is SGHTA and CDR2 is FQGNSA. The CDR3 is 17 amino acids. The CDR3 sequence: CASSLMGPGSYNSPLHF. CDR3 bases: TGTGCCAGCAGCTTAATGGGGCCAGGCTCCTATAATTCACCCCTCCACTTT.

In its sample, this clonotype was seen a few times. The V call is TRBV11-2, the J call TRBJ2-5; D ambiguous. This CDR3 is built from 14 residues. CDR1 is SGHAT and CDR2 is FQNNGV in the germline V gene. V was trimmed by 1 base and J by 3 bases, leaving 9 bases between them. The chain's CDR3 is CASSLVVGEETQYF. In nucleotides, the CDR3 is TGTGCCAGCAGCTTAGTTGTCGGCGAAGAGACCCAGTACTTC.

The V gene is TRBV3-1, the J gene TRBJ2-3; TRBD2 matches 7 bases. The germline V gene encodes CDR1 LGHDT and CDR2 YNNKEL (reference sequence). This CDR3 spans 17 amino acids. V trimming: 1 base; J trimming: 4 bases; junction bases outside the gene matches: 11. DNA of the CDR3: TGTGCCAGCAGCCAAGGATTGCTAGGGAGGGTAGCAGATACGCAGTATTTT. It is translated as CASSQGLLGRVADTQYF.

Concerning this clonotype: A much larger clone is a single base away; this may be a read error. The CDR3 carries no conserved terminal phenylalanine or tryptophan, so it likely arises from a read error. This chain uses TRBV15 with TRBJ1-1, with 7 bases fitting TRBD1. CDR3 length equals 12 residues. Germline lookup yields CDR1 LNHNV and CDR2 YYDKDF (reference sequence). The trim removed 6 bases at V and 5 bases at J, leaving 3 bases unmatched. The CDR3 protein is CATRKQGTEAFL. CDR3 coding DNA: TGTGCCACCAGGAAACAGGGGACTGAAGCTTTCCTT.

This clonotype has a count of ten or more. This chain joins TRBV15 and TRBJ1-5; tentatively, D is TRBD1 (6 bases). This CDR3 has 18 amino acids. CDR1 and CDR2 from the germline V gene are LNHNV and YYDKDF (reference sequence). V lost 5 bases to trimming and J lost 0 bases, with 20 bases between them. The CDR3: CATSGGETGTYSNQPQHF. The CDR3 DNA follows: TGTGCCACCAGCGGGGGCGAAACAGGGACTTATAGCAATCAGCCCCAGCATTTT.

This clonotype was detected a few times. The chain is built from TRBV6-6 and TRBJ2-6; either TRBD1 or TRBD2 may fit D (5 bases each). The V end lost 5 bases, the J end lost 0 bases, and 20 bases lay between the germline ends. CDR1 and CDR2 from the germline V gene are MNHNY and SVGAGI (reference sequence). This CDR3 has 19 amino acids. The chain's CDR3 is CASSTGPGRVLSGANVLTF. CDR3 in DNA: TGTGCCAGCAGTACGGGGCCGGGACGGGTCCTCTCTGGGGCCAACGTCCTGACTTTC.

Ten or more counts support this clonotype. V usage is TRBV6-5 and J usage is TRBJ2-6; D is ambiguous. This CDR3 has 15 residues. Germline assignment: CDR1 MNHEY and CDR2 SVGAGI. Trimming took off 8 bases at V and 0 bases at J, with 11 bases between the two ends. CDR3 DNA: TGTGCCAGCTCTTATCAGTACTCTGGGGCCAACGTCCTGACTTTC. This sequence encodes CASSYQYSGANVLTF.

Many counts were recorded for this clonotype. The genes are TRBV28 and TRBJ2-7; 15 nucleotides line up with TRBD2. CDR1 MDHEN and CDR2 SYDVKM come from the germline V gene. The J segment lost 4 bases and the V segment lost 6 bases, leaving 16 bases of the junction unmatched. The CDR3 covers 19 residues. The DNA for the CDR3 is TGTGCCAGCAGCAGCGGGGGGTTGGGACTAGCGGGAGGTTGGTACGAGCAGTACTTC. This sequence encodes CASSSGGLGLAGGWYEQYF.

Ten or more counts support this clonotype. The chain has TRBV29-1 and TRBJ2-7, with D unclear. The CDR3 sequence is 12 residues long. Germline CDR1 and CDR2: SQVTM and ANQGSEA. V lost 6 bases and J lost 7, with 16 bases in between. CDR3 nucleotides: TGCAGCGTGGGTACAGCTCCTCGGGAGCAGTACTTC. It codes for CSVGTAPREQYF.

CDR3 DNA: TGTGCCAGCAGCCTAGCGGGGGGCGAGGAGACCCAGTACTTC. Protein product: CASSLAGGEETQYF. The genes are TRBV11-2 and TRBJ2-5; TRBD2 matches at 11 bases. After removal of 5 bases from V and 5 bases from J, the junction contained 4 bases not matched to a gene. CDR3 length: 14 amino acids. Germline V CDR1 and CDR2: SGHAT, FQNNGV.

V is TRBV6-1 and J is TRBJ2-1; TRBD1 might be the D (6 bases). V was clipped by 7 bases and J by 3 bases, with 16 bases between them. Germline assignment: CDR1 MNHNS and CDR2 SASEGT. The CDR3 totals 15 residues. The CDR3 loop is CASKNNRAVYNEQFF. The CDR3, as DNA: TGTGCCAGCAAAAACAACAGGGCGGTCTACAATGAGCAGTTCTTC.

This clonotype was counted a few times. The genes are TRBV12-3 or TRBV12-4 and TRBJ1-5; maybe TRBD1 (6 bases). The CDR3 has 15 amino acids. V was shortened by 7 bases and J by 2 bases, with 15 bases between the two germline ends. CDR3 DNA sequence: TGTGCCAGCAAACCTCAGGGGCACGGCAATCAGCCCCAGCATTTT. This gives the protein CASKPQGHGNQPQHF.